This T cell receptor (beta chain) derives from a study of shared clonotypes between healthy human individuals. Study-level information: A few men and a couple of women, aged 18 to 49, were donors.

Study-wide points: Some naive CD4 clonotypes, 4% to 6%, turned up in common across a handful of donors. A generally larger estimated richness was seen in naive subsets than in memory subsets.

Concerning this clone itself: Its target is not known.

Samples underwent the assay at deep level. The method was immunoSEQ multiplex PCR; TCRdb's version includes in-frame clones alone and lacks a portion of them. Of 740,000 or so clones listed, roughly 73% were seen once; the top ten hold 1.5% to 2%. This TCR came from a woman aged 25 to 45 in good health. Sequencing used memory CD4+ T cells sorted from blood. Subset: CD45RA-negative fraction.

The DNA for the CDR3 is TGTGCCAGCAGCTTGCGCCCAGGGGCTGCGCAGTACTTC. It specifies CASSLRPGAAQYF. The V call is TRBV5-8, the J call TRBJ2-7; D is perhaps TRBD1 (6 bases). CDR1 and CDR2 (germline): SGHTS, YDEGEE. V lost 1 base to trimming and J lost 9 bases, with 14 bases between them. The CDR3 covers 13 residues.